The subject of this entry is one T cell receptor (beta chain). This entry belongs to a study of blood T cell repertoires in COVID-19. J gave up 6 bases and V 6 bases, and 7 bases lay outside the gene matches. The germline gives CDR1 MNHNY, CDR2 SVGAGI (reference sequence). The CDR3 extends over 14 amino acids. Only in-frame clones appear in the TCRdb table, and some are missing; sequencing was by immunoSEQ multiplex PCR. The repertoire includes tens of thousands of clones, approximately 88% of them detected once, and about 14% sits in the top ten. The chain combines TRBV6-6 with TRBJ2-7; 11 positions agree with TRBD1. Sequencing used peripheral blood. The sequence was collected from a man aged 50 to 59 with active or convalescent COVID-19. CDR3 nucleotide sequence: TGTGCCAGCAGCCCCCCCGGGACAGGGGGCGAGCAGTACTTC. Translated, it gives CASSPPGTGGEQYF.